This note documents a single T cell receptor (beta chain) sequence. Its antigen is undetermined. The sample comes from a study of T cell repertoires in cytomegalovirus infection. Study in general: Recently identified HLA-C-restricted CMV epitopes were among the peptides used. Study conclusions and caveats: Ex vivo responses were dominated by HLA-C-restricted CMV-specific TCR beta clonotypes.

Trimming shortened V by 10 bases and J by 2 bases, and 18 bases separated the two germline ends. The CDR3 runs to 15 residues. TCRdb reanalysed the reads using MiXCR and keeps one entry per CDR3 protein. The sample lists more than 75,000 distinct CDR3 sequences; 25% to 30% were seen once. The clonotype originates from a human donor in good health (CMV status not recorded). Some clones in this sample may be carry-over from other donors' samples. The chain recombines TRBV12-3 or TRBV12-4 with TRBJ2-1; D gene uncertain. Source: CD8+ T cells from cultured PBMCs, taken from culture after CMV antigen stimulation. The CDR3 coding sequence is TGTGCCACAACAGAAGGCTATCTCCCCTACAATGAGCAGTTCTTC. As protein: CATTEGYLPYNEQFF.